This TCR beta chain was captured in a study of cytomegalovirus exposure and HLA in healthy donors. Findings and caveats of the study: The classifier reportedly diagnosed cytomegalovirus status with high specificity and sensitivity.

Sequencing used immunoSEQ multiplex PCR; TCRdb keeps in-frame clones, though not all of them. There are 150,000 to 200,000 clones in the sample; about 96% occur only once, and 0.8% to 1% lies in the top ten. In the case of this clone: Its matching antigen is unknown.

The CDR3 consists of 16 residues. Germline-derived CDR1 and CDR2 are MGHRA and YSYEKL. With V trimmed by 2 bases and J by 2 bases, 7 bases remained unmatched. The chain is built from TRBV4-1 and TRBJ2-3; 7 nucleotides agree with TRBD2. The source of this sequence is a woman aged 18 to 35 in good health and CMV-seronegative. Sequenced material: PBMCs. CDR3 bases: TGCGCCAGCAGCCAACCCAAGCGGGGATCCACAGATACGCAGTATTTT. Its protein is CASSQPKRGSTDTQYF.